This TCR beta chain was identified in a study of CD8 T cells in ankylosing spondylitis (dated by TCRdb to the late 2010s). In terms of the full investigation: T cell receptor beta repertoires were profiled in healthy donors and ankylosing spondylitis patients so that disease-linked TCR variants could be found. The whole study cohort included 90 to 120 healthy donors and 25 ankylosing spondylitis patients. Peripheral blood was sampled, and synovial fluid was additionally collected from ankylosing spondylitis patients. Study-level results and caveats: The disease-linked clones had a CD8+ phenotype and were found at relatively low frequencies in peripheral blood. Some TCR beta motif variants had previously been reported in synovial fluid and blood of reactive arthritis patients, which suggested common disease-initiation mechanisms. A TCR beta motif made up of several highly homologous amino acid variants appeared to be characteristic of blood from ankylosing spondylitis patients. According to the report, matched synovial fluid samples from ankylosing spondylitis patients were significantly enriched for the disease-linked clones.

Sequencing instrument: Illumina HiSeq 2500. Quantitative 5'-RACE with molecular barcodes was used to prepare TCR beta libraries. Per the original workflow: Disease-linked TCR variants were identified with a new computational method built on a probabilistic model of VDJ rearrangement. TCRdb reprocessing: public reads trimmed at Q25 with fastp, clones called with MiXCR, in-frame beta chains kept. Entries that share a CDR3 protein sequence are merged under the most common genes and DNA. These V and J calls derive from TCRdb rather than the authors' analysis. This sample is represented by approximately 520,000 distinct CDR3 sequences; about 5.2% of them were singletons. The top ten clones comprise approximately 3.5% of the sample. This clonotype has at least ten counts. Its antigen target is currently unknown. No much larger clonotype is one base removed from it; base qualities were not supplied. The sequenced material came from blood, either unsorted or a sorted T cell fraction (not recorded which). This receptor was taken from a male donor with ankylosing spondylitis.

The CDR3 amino acid sequence is: CASSQEGRNTEAFF. In nucleotide form, the sequence is TGCGCCAGCAGCCAAGAGGGGCGGAACACTGAAGCTTTCTTT. The chain is encoded by TRBV4-3 joined to TRBJ1-1; a weak D assignment points to TRBD1 (5 bases agree). From the cysteine up to the phenylalanine, the CDR3 has a length of 14 residues. Only the CDR3 part of the read is kept: 42 bases, read in frame from the first base. As encoded in the germline V gene, CDR1 is LGHNA while CDR2 is YSLEER. Trimming at the junction amounts to 0 bases on V and 1 base on J, and the germline ends lie 6 bases apart.